This is a list of T cell receptor beta chains from one sample in a study of cytomegalovirus exposure and HLA in healthy donors. The assay was immunoSEQ multiplex PCR, and TCRdb's table has in-frame clones only and misses some. The sample lists hundreds of thousands of clones, about nine tenths occurring once. The sequencing input was PBMCs. The receptors stem from a woman aged 18-29 years in good health and CMV-seropositive. CDR3s include the opening cysteine and the closing phenylalanine or tryptophan. D genes are given only for firm matches.

CDR3aa: CASSWIPGGLSTDTQYF
d_gene: -
v_gene: TRBV5-4

CDR3aa: CAWSKEGRGTEAFF
d_gene: -
v_gene: TRBV30

CDR3aa: CASSLWTGGSWAKNIQYF
d_gene: TRBD1
v_gene: TRBV27

CDR3aa: CASSQGVGGTMTGELFF
d_gene: -
v_gene: TRBV5-4

CDR3aa: CASSGGDVDREQYF
d_gene: -
v_gene: TRBV25-1

CDR3aa: CASSLWGANVLTF
d_gene: -
v_gene: TRBV9

CDR3aa: CSVEGIGDSDNEKLFF
d_gene: -
v_gene: TRBV29-1

CDR3aa: CASSFYGVSTDTQYF
d_gene: -
v_gene: TRBV5-4

CDR3aa: CASSREAPRYGYTF
d_gene: -
v_gene: TRBV5-1

CDR3aa: CASSEGSGSTDTQYF
d_gene: TRBD2
v_gene: TRBV2

CDR3aa: CASSQESLAGGNEQFF
d_gene: TRBD2
v_gene: TRBV4-1

CDR3aa: CASSTLGGALGRTQYF
d_gene: -
v_gene: TRBV28

CDR3aa: CASSAGGGYLAYNEQFF
d_gene: TRBD2
v_gene: TRBV9

CDR3aa: CASSLFQGVTDTQYF
d_gene: -
v_gene: TRBV7-8

CDR3aa: CASKRGPDPWELFF
d_gene: TRBD2
v_gene: TRBV27

CDR3aa: CASSNRDRRNTIYF
d_gene: TRBD1
v_gene: TRBV6-5

CDR3aa: CASSAGPDPSRYSYEQYF
d_gene: -
v_gene: TRBV6-1

CDR3aa: CSAQTDSNEKLFF
d_gene: -
v_gene: TRBV29-1

CDR3aa: CASSPTGFNEKLFF
d_gene: -
v_gene: TRBV2

CDR3aa: CASSFSLPKQGPNYGYTF
d_gene: -
v_gene: TRBV28

CDR3aa: CATGTSGIGQFF
d_gene: TRBD2
v_gene: TRBV15

CDR3aa: CASSQDPGGVAYEQYF
d_gene: -
v_gene: TRBV4-1